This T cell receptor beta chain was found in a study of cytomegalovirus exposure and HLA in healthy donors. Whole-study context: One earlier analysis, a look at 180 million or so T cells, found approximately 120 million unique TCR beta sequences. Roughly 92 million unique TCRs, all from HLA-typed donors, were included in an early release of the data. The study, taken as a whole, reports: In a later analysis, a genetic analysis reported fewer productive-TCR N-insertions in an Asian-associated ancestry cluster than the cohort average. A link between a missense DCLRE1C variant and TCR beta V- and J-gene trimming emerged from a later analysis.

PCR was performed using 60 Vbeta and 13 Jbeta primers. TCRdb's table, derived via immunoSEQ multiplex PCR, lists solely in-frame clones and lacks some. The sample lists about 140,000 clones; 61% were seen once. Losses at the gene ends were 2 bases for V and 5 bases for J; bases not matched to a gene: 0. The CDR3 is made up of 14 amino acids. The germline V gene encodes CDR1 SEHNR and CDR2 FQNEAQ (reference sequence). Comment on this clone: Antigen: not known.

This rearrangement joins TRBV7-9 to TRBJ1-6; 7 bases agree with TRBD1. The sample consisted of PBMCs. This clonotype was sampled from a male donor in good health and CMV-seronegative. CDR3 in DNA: TGTGCCAGCAGCTTACAGGGGGATAATTCACCCCTCCACTTT. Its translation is CASSLQGDNSPLHF.